One sample yielded the 20 T cell receptor beta chains listed below, sequenced in a study of shared clonotypes between healthy human individuals. The data were produced by immunoSEQ multiplex PCR, yet TCRdb's version contains in-frame clones alone and is incomplete. The table includes millions of clones, approximately 94% detected once. Sequenced: naive CD4+ T cells sorted from blood. Subset meaning: CD45RA+ positively selected. The receptors derive from a man between 18 and 29 years old in good health.

The chain couples TRBV7-9 to TRBJ1-6; 9 nucleotides align to TRBD1. CDR1 SEHNR and CDR2 FQNEAQ come from the germline V gene (reference sequence). V lost 4 bases to trimming and J lost 7 bases; unmatched junction nucleotides: 5. The CDR3 sequence is 15 residues long. DNA of the CDR3: TGTGCCAGCAGCTCCACCGGGACAGGGAATTCACCCCTCCACTTT. Translating it yields CASSSTGTGNSPLHF.

The chain recombines TRBV6-1 with TRBJ1-5; D unresolved. CDR1 is MNHNS and CDR2 is SASEGT in the germline V gene. The CDR3 spans 12 residues. Between the trimmed V and J ends, which lost 4 bases and 11 bases, there was a span of 12 bases. For the CDR3, the DNA is TGTGCCAGCAGTGCCGTGGCAGAGGCCCAGCATTTT. Translated: CASSAVAEAQHF.

V gene TRBV11-2 combines with J gene TRBJ2-1; tentative D call: TRBD1 (5 bases). Trimming cost V 1 base and J 5 bases, with 15 bases left between them. The CDR3 contains 16 residues. Germline V lookup: CDR1 SGHAT, CDR2 FQNNGV. CDR3 amino acids: CASSLVWQGPHNEQFF. DNA for the CDR3: TGTGCCAGCAGCTTAGTTTGGCAGGGCCCCCACAATGAGCAGTTCTTC.

The rearrangement links TRBV9 to TRBJ2-1, with 12 positions matching TRBD2. This CDR3 spans 17 amino acids. The J segment lost 0 bases and the V segment lost 4 bases, leaving 5 bases of the junction unmatched. Germline assignment: CDR1 SGDLS and CDR2 YYNGEE. CDR3 bases: TGTGCCAGCAGCCAGACTAGCGGGAGTATCTCCTACAATGAGCAGTTCTTC. As protein: CASSQTSGSISYNEQFF.

J is TRBJ2-7 and V is TRBV19; TRBD1 aligns across 10 bases. V lost 6 bases, J lost 2 bases, and 7 bases stayed unmatched. Germline CDR1 and CDR2: LNHDA and SQIVND (reference sequence). The CDR3 covers 15 residues. This CDR3 reads CASSRGTGVAYEQYF. As DNA, the CDR3 is TGTGCCAGTAGCCGTGGGACAGGGGTAGCCTACGAGCAGTACTTC. The variable domain in full, with the rest retrieved from reference TRBV19 and TRBJ2-7, is DGGITQSPKYLFRKEGQNVTLSCEQNLNHDAMYWYRQDPGQGLRLIYYSQIVNDFQKGDIAEGYSVSREKKESFPLTVTSAQKNPTAFYLCASSRGTGVAYEQYFGPGTRLTVT.

The chain uses TRBV25-1 and TRBJ2-2, with D possibly being TRBD1 or TRBD2 (5 bases each). V lost 7 bases, J lost 7 bases, and 13 bases lay in between. Germline assignment: CDR1 MGHDK and CDR2 SYGVNS. The CDR3 loop spans 13 amino acids. The CDR3 sequence is CASTDRGYGELFF. CDR3 DNA sequence: TGTGCCAGCACCGACCGGGGCTACGGGGAGCTGTTTTTT.

Only one count was recorded for this clone. This rearrangement joins TRBV30 to TRBJ2-3; 7 bases line up with TRBD2. The CDR3 runs to 13 residues. After removal of 2 bases from V and 7 bases from J, the junction contained 6 bases not matched to a gene. Germline values: CDR1 GTSNPN, CDR2 SVGIG (reference sequence). In DNA, the CDR3 is TGTGCCTGGAGTATAACTAGCGCCAATACGCAGTATTTT. Residues: CAWSITSANTQYF.

This clone was counted a single time. The chain employs TRBV5-1 and TRBJ1-1; no clear D. The CDR3 is 13 residues long. Germline CDR1 is SGHRS and CDR2 is YFSETQ. The V gene lost 0 bases and the J gene lost 4 bases, with 7 bases spanning the gap. The CDR3 DNA follows: TGCGCCAGCAGCTTGGCGCTGACCACTGAAGCTTTCTTT. It yields the protein CASSLALTTEAFF.

The rearrangement joins TRBV28 to TRBJ2-7; 9 bases align to TRBD1. This CDR3 is 15 amino acids long. J lost 0 bases, V lost 4 bases, and 4 bases had no gene match. The germline CDR1 and CDR2 sequences are MDHEN and SYDVKM. The CDR3 spells CASSSTGGSSYEQYF. The CDR3 region has the DNA TGTGCCAGCAGTTCCACAGGGGGCTCCTCCTACGAGCAGTACTTC. Combining the CDR3 with reference TRBV28 and TRBJ2-7 gives the whole variable domain DVKVTQSSRYLVKRTGEKVFLECVQDMDHENMFWYRQDPGLGLRLIYFSYDVKMKEKGDIPEGYSVSREKKERFSLILESASTNQTSMYLCASSSTGGSSYEQYFGPGTRLTVT.

The V gene is TRBV11-2, the J gene TRBJ1-6; D unresolved. V gave up 5 bases and J gave up 0 bases, with 8 bases separating them. Germline V lookup: CDR1 SGHAT, CDR2 FQNNGV. This CDR3 region has 15 residues. CDR3 coding DNA: TGTGCCAGCAGCGAACAGAGCTCCTATAATTCACCCCTCCACTTT. It codes for CASSEQSSYNSPLHF.

The chain has TRBV6-5 and TRBJ1-1; TRBD1 might be the D (6 bases). This CDR3 is 15 amino acids long. Germline lookup yields CDR1 MNHEY and CDR2 SVGAGI. The V and J ends lost 0 bases and 4 bases respectively, with 12 bases between them. CDR3 sequence: CASSYSSQGSTEAFF. CDR3 sequence (DNA): TGTGCCAGCAGTTACTCGTCGCAGGGGAGCACTGAAGCTTTCTTT.

The rearrangement uses TRBV7-9 and TRBJ2-7; the D is unclear. The CDR3 spans 15 residues. The V and J ends lost 3 bases and 6 bases respectively, with 18 bases between them. CDR1 is SEHNR and CDR2 is FQNEAQ in the germline V gene (reference sequence). CDR3 loop: CASSFVTVEPREQYF. In DNA, the CDR3 is TGTGCCAGCAGCTTTGTAACAGTGGAACCTCGCGAGCAGTACTTC.

This rearrangement joins TRBV7-2 to TRBJ2-3; D is perhaps TRBD2 (6 bases). This CDR3 is built from 14 residues. Trimming cost V 9 bases and J 4 bases, with 17 bases left between them. Germline CDR1 SGHTA, CDR2 FQGNSA. The CDR3 sequence is CASRRRGGSDTQYF. The CDR3 nucleotides are TGTGCCAGTAGGCGGCGGGGTGGCTCAGATACGCAGTATTTT.

The chain recombines TRBV5-1 with TRBJ2-3; TRBD1 aligns across 7 bases. The CDR3 covers 14 residues. J lost 4 bases, V lost 1 base, and 3 bases had no gene match. Germline CDR1 is SGHRS and CDR2 is YFSETQ. The CDR3: CASSLPTGADTQYF. CDR3 coding DNA: TGCGCCAGCAGCTTGCCAACAGGGGCAGATACGCAGTATTTT.

The genes are TRBV7-6 and TRBJ2-5; 10 bases fit TRBD2. V dropped 3 bases and J dropped 3; count of bases not matched to a gene: 13. Germline lookup yields CDR1 SGHVS and CDR2 FNYEAQ. This CDR3 spans 18 amino acids. CDR3 nucleotides: TGTGCCAGCAGCTTCTACTACCTGAGCGGGAGGGCCGAAGAGACCCAGTACTTC. Protein sequence: CASSFYYLSGRAEETQYF.

This clone occurred a few times. The rearrangement uses TRBV29-1 and TRBJ1-1; 9 nucleotides line up with TRBD1. The V gene's germline CDR1 is SQVTM and CDR2 ANQGSEA. The CDR3 runs to 13 residues. J gave up 4 bases and V 7 bases, and 7 bases lay outside the gene matches. The CDR3 nucleotides are TGCAGCGATAACAGGGGGCCAGCCACTGAAGCTTTCTTT. It translates to CSDNRGPATEAFF.

The rearrangement joins TRBV7-2 to TRBJ2-5; 7 positions match TRBD1. The CDR3 extends over 14 amino acids. The germline V gene encodes CDR1 SGHTA and CDR2 FQGNSA. Germline trimming cut 4 bases from V and 4 bases from J; bases unmatched to any gene: 6. This CDR3 reads CASSYGQATETQYF. The CDR3 DNA follows: TGTGCCAGCAGCTACGGACAGGCGACAGAGACCCAGTACTTC. The whole variable domain, filled in from reference TRBV7-2 and TRBJ2-5, reads GAGVSQSPSNKVTEKGKDVELRCDPISGHTALYWYRQSLGQGLEFLIYFQGNSAPDKSGLPSDRFSAERTGGSVSTLTIQRTQQEDSAVYLCASSYGQATETQYFGPGTRLLVL.

The chain has TRBV7-2 and TRBJ2-1, with 8 bases identical to TRBD1. The V segment lost 1 base and the J segment 9 bases; nucleotides outside the gene matches: 8. The V gene's germline CDR1 is SGHTA and CDR2 FQGNSA. The CDR3 consists of 15 residues. CDR3 region: CASSLDARGPLEQFF. The CDR3 DNA reads as TGTGCCAGCAGCTTAGATGCCAGGGGGCCGCTTGAGCAGTTCTTC.

This chain connects TRBV4-3 to TRBJ1-1; TRBD1 matches at 7 bases. The length of the CDR3 is 22 residues. Germline V lookup: CDR1 LGHNA, CDR2 YSLEER. V was clipped by 0 bases and J by 3 bases; unmatched bases: 25. For the CDR3, the DNA is TGCGCCAGCAGCCAAGATAGGGGCCTCCTGACAGGGATCGGAGTAAGAGACACTGAAGCTTTCTTT. It yields the protein CASSQDRGLLTGIGVRDTEAFF.

The V and J genes are TRBV6-5 and TRBJ2-2; D is unresolved. Germline CDR1 reads MNHEY; CDR2 reads SVGAGI. There are 14 residues in the CDR3. The CDR3 spells CSSRMQPNTGELFF. The DNA for the CDR3 is TGTTCAAGCAGAATGCAGCCGAACACCGGGGAGCTGTTTTTT.